The T cell receptor beta chain described here comes from a study of blood T cells in healthy people across ages. Study-wide points: Per-million-T-cell TCR beta diversity fell roughly linearly with age.

With a J-beta primer mix and a sample-barcoded 5' primer, a second PCR ran about 7 to 12 cycles. Using its own MiXCR run on the 5' RACE reads, TCRdb lists one record per CDR3 protein. The repertoire holds some 890,000 distinct CDR3 sequences, almost 30% seen once, with about 9.4% in the top ten. Note on this clonotype: Its matching antigen is unknown. The junction and the germline gene differ at one end; a read error may be behind it.

The germline V gene has CDR1 MNHEY and CDR2 SVGEGT. The CDR3 sequence is 16 residues long. This sample was also put to use in a study of T cells of mothers and their children. Per that study: From each mother came over 9 million TCR beta CDR3 reads, and from each child came 3 million to 3.5 million.

The receptor was derived from a woman between 35 and 50 years old in good health. Sequencing was done on a sample of blood. V gene TRBV6-2 or TRBV6-3 combines with J gene TRBJ1-5; the D is unclear. CDR3 DNA sequence: TGTGCCAGCAGTTATTCTGGTGGATATAGCAATCAGCCCCGGCATTTT. Its translation: CASSYSGGYSNQPRHF.